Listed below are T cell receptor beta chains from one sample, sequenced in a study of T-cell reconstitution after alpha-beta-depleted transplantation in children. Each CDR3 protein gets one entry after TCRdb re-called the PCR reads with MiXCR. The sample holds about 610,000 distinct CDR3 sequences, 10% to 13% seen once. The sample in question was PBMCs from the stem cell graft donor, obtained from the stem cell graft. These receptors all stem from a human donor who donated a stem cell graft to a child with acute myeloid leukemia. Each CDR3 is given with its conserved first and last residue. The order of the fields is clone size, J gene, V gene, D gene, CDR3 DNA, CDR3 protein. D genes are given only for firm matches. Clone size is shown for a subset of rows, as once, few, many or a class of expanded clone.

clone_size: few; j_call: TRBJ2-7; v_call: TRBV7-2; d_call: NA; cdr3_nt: TGTGCCAGCAGCTGGGATTTTAGTTCTGGCGAGCAGTACTTC; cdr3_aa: CASSWDFSSGEQYF
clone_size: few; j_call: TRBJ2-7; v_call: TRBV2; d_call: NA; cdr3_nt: TGTGCCAGCAGTGAAGACCGCGGGATCACACCCTACGAGCAGTACTTC; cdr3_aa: CASSEDRGITPYEQYF
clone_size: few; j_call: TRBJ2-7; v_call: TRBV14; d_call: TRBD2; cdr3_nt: TGTGCCAGCAGCCAGGTGGAGCGGGAGGGATACGAGCAGTACTTC; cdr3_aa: CASSQVEREGYEQYF
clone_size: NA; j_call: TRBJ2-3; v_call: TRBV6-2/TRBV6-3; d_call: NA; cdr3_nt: TGTGCCAGCAGACCCACTCGACTAGTACCTAGCACAGATACGCAGTATTTT; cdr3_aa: CASRPTRLVPSTDTQYF
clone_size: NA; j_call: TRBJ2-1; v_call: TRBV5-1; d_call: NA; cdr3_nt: TGCGCCAGCAGCCCGGACAGCCCCTACAATGAGCAGTTCTTC; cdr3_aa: CASSPDSPYNEQFF
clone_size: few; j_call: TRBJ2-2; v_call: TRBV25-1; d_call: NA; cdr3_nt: TGTGCCAGCAGCGGGAGCGTCCGTGGCACCGGGGAGCTGTTTTTT; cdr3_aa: CASSGSVRGTGELFF
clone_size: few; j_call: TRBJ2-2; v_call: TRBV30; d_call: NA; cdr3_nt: TGTGCCTGGAGCCCATCCCGGGCCGCCGGGGAGCTGTTTTTT; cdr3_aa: CAWSPSRAAGELFF
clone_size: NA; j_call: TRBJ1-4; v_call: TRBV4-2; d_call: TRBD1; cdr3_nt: TGTGCCAGCAGCCAAGTTGCCGGACAGGGGAATGAAAAACTGTTTTTT; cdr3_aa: CASSQVAGQGNEKLFF
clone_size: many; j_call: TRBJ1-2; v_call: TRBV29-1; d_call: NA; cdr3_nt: TGCAGCGTCCTGATCGGGCAGAACTATGGCTACACCTTC; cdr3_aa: CSVLIGQNYGYTF
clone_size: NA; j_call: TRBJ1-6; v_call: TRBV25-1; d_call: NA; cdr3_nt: TGTGCCAGCAGTTCGGACCCCTGGAATTCACCCCTCCACTTT; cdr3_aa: CASSSDPWNSPLHF
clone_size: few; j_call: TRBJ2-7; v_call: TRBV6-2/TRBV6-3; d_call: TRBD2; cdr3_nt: TGTGCCAGCAGCCGGCTAGCGGGGAGACCCTACGAGCAGTACTTC; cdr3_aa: CASSRLAGRPYEQYF
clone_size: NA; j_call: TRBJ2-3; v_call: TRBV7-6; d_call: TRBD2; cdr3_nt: TGTGCCAGCAGCTTAGCAACGGGAGGTTTGACAGATACGCAGTATTTT; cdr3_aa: CASSLATGGLTDTQYF
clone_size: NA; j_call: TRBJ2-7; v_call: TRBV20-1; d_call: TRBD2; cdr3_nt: TGCAGTGCTTCCCTTCCGGGACTAGGTGCAGTCGAGCAGTACTTC; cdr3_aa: CSASLPGLGAVEQYF
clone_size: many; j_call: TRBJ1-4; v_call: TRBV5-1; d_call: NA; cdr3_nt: TGCGCCAGCAGCTTGTTTCGGGGTCCTAATGAAAAACTGTTTTTT; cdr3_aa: CASSLFRGPNEKLFF
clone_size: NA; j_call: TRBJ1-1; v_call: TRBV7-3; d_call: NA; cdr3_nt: TGTGCCAGCAGCTTCAGGGTGAACACTGAAGCTTTCTTT; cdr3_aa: CASSFRVNTEAFF
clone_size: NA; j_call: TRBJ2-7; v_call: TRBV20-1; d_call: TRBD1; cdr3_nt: TGCAGTGCTCAACAGGGGCTGTACGAGCAGTACTTC; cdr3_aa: CSAQQGLYEQYF
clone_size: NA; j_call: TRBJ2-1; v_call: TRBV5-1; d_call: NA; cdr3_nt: TGCGCCAGCACCAGCCCCGGGAACAATGAGCAGTTCTTC; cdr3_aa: CASTSPGNNEQFF
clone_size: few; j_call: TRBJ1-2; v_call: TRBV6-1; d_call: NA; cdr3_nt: TGTGCCAGCAGCCCGCGTGTCCTAGGAGGTGGCTACACCTTC; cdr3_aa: CASSPRVLGGGYTF
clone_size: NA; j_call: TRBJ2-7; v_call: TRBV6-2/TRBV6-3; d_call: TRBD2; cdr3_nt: TGTGCCAGCAGTTCATGGACTAGCGGGAGTAAGCACGAGCAGTACTTC; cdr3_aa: CASSSWTSGSKHEQYF
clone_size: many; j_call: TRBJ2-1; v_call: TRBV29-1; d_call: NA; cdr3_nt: TGCAGCGTTGAAGCCAGGTCCCGTGTGTTCTTC; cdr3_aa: CSVEARSRVFF
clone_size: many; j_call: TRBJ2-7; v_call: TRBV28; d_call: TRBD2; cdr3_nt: TGTGCCATTTCGACTAGCGGAATCACCTACGAGCAGTACTTC; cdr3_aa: CAISTSGITYEQYF
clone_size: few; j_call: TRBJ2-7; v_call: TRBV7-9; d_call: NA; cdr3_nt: TGTGCCAGCAGCCCAGCTACCTCTTACGAGCAGTACTTC; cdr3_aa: CASSPATSYEQYF
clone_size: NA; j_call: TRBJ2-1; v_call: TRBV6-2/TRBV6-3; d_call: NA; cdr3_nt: TGTGCCAGCAGTACACGCCTTACATGGGGCAATGAGCAGTTCTTC; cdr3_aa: CASSTRLTWGNEQFF
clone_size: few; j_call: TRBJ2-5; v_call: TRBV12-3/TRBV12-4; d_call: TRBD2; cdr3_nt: TGTGCCAGCAGTCGATCGGCGGCGGCGGGAGTGCGGGAGACCCAGTACTTC; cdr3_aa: CASSRSAAAGVRETQYF
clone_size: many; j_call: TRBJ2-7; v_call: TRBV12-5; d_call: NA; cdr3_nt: TGTGCTAGTGGACTGACCTACGAGCAGTACTTC; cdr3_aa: CASGLTYEQYF